Presented here are 15 T cell receptor beta chains from one specimen sequenced in a study of blood T cells in healthy people across ages. Combining a sample-barcoded 5' primer with a J-beta primer mix, a second PCR ran for roughly 7 to 12 cycles. MiXCR was run by TCRdb on the 5' RACE reads, yielding one entry per CDR3 protein. The sample lists approximately 2,000,000 distinct CDR3 sequences, around 42% occurring once. The source material was blood. These receptors were obtained from a human donor in good health.

The chain joins TRBV7-9 to TRBJ2-1; 9 bases line up with TRBD2. The V and J ends lost 7 bases and 8 bases, in that order; junction bases with no gene match: 12. This CDR3 is 15 amino acids long. CDR1 SEHNR and CDR2 FQNEAQ come from the germline V gene (reference sequence). The CDR3 here is CASTPGTSMVHEQFF. DNA of the CDR3: TGTGCCAGCACTCCAGGGACTAGCATGGTCCATGAGCAGTTCTTC.

This clonotype has a single count. The V gene is TRBV29-1, the J gene TRBJ1-2, with a weak D call TRBD1 (5 bases). The CDR3 consists of 15 residues. Looked up from germline, CDR1 is SQVTM and CDR2 is ANQGSEA. V lost 0 bases to trimming and J lost 4 bases, with 15 bases between them. For the CDR3, the DNA is TGCAGCGTTGAAGATGACGGGGGATCTACCTATGGCTACACCTTC. It encodes CSVEDDGGSTYGYTF.

In this sample, this clonotype turned up many times. The chain joins TRBV12-3 or TRBV12-4 to TRBJ2-1; TRBD2 might be the D (5 bases). This CDR3 comprises 13 residues. V was trimmed by 2 bases and J by 5 bases, leaving 7 bases between them. CDR3 DNA: TGTGCCAGCAGTTTACTGGGAGACAATGAGCAGTTCTTC. This translates into CASSLLGDNEQFF.

The rearrangement joins TRBV20-1 to TRBJ2-1; D is uncertain. Deletions cut 1 base from V and 6 bases from J, with 13 bases between. Germline loops: CDR1 DFQATT, CDR2 SNEGSKA (reference sequence). This CDR3 comprises 14 residues. CDR3 protein: CSARVSPSLNEQFF. CDR3 sequence (DNA): TGCAGTGCTAGAGTTAGTCCATCACTCAATGAGCAGTTCTTC.

The DNA for the CDR3 is TGTGCCAGCAGTTCCCCCTTCAGCACAGATACGCAGTATTTT. Its protein product is CASSSPFSTDTQYF. The chain is built from TRBV27 and TRBJ2-3, with D hard to call. V lost 4 bases and J lost 0, with 8 bases in between. The CDR3 loop spans 14 amino acids. Germline V gives CDR1 MNHEY, CDR2 SMNVEV (reference sequence).

For this clonotype: Mismatch with germline at one junction end may stem from a read error. The chain employs TRBV5-1 and TRBJ1-1; D possibly corresponds to TRBD1 (5 bases). The CDR3 covers 15 residues. Germline assignment: CDR1 SGHRS and CDR2 YFSETQ. The CDR3 region is CASSLGWDGNTEAFF. The CDR3, as DNA: TGCGCCAGCAGCTTGGGGTGGGACGGGAACACTGAGGCTTTCTTT. The full variable domain, completed using reference TRBV5-1 and TRBJ1-1, is KAGVTQTPRYLIKTRGQQVTLSCSPISGHRSVSWYQQTPGQGLQFLFEYFSETQRNKGNFPGRFSGRQFSNSRSEMNVSTLELGDSALYLCASSLGWDGNTEAFFGQGTRLTVV.

This chain links TRBV6-5 with TRBJ2-5, with D maybe TRBD2 (6 bases). With 5 bases removed from V and 1 base from J, the gap between germline ends came to 14 bases. There are 15 residues in the CDR3. Germline CDR1 and CDR2: MNHEY and SVGAGI. The CDR3 coding sequence is TGTGCCAGCAGTCGCGGGACTCGATTCCAAGAGACCCAGTACTTC. Protein product: CASSRGTRFQETQYF.

The genes are TRBV12-3 or TRBV12-4 and TRBJ1-5, with D unclear. The ends were cut back, 2 bases at V and 8 bases at J, with 13 bases in the middle. The CDR3 extends over 14 amino acids. CDR3 protein: CASSLPDGVKPQHF. CDR3 bases: TGTGCCAGCAGTTTACCCGACGGGGTGAAGCCCCAGCATTTT.

This clonotype was recorded a few times. The chain links TRBV12-3 or TRBV12-4 to TRBJ2-4; the match to TRBD1 covers 7 bases. CDR3 length: 17 residues. J was trimmed by 13 bases and V by 4 bases; bases with no gene match: 22. The CDR3 loop reads CASSSLRTGPLPSEQYF. CDR3 DNA sequence: TGTGCCAGCAGTTCCCTCCGGACAGGTCCCCTACCGAGTGAGCAGTACTTC.

This clonotype has just a few counts. The genes are TRBV12-3 or TRBV12-4 and TRBJ1-6; TRBD1 aligns across 9 bases. V shed 6 bases and J 10 bases; nucleotides not matched to a gene: 4. The CDR3 is 13 amino acids. The CDR3 loop is CASRTGGRSPLHF. The CDR3 DNA follows: TGTGCCAGCAGAACAGGGGGCCGGTCACCCCTCCACTTT.

The V and J genes are TRBV12-3 or TRBV12-4 and TRBJ2-4; D remains ambiguous. The last part of the DNA fits TRBJ2-7 better; the J call may be wrong. The CDR3 contains 13 residues. The DNA of the CDR3 is TGTGCCAGCAGTTTATACAGAACCTACGAGCAGTACTTC. Translation: CASSLYRTYEQYF.

This clonotype is a singleton in its sample. The chain uses TRBV29-1 and TRBJ1-2; 7 nucleotides match TRBD1. This CDR3 has 11 residues. The ends lost 7 bases at V and 4 bases at J; junction bases unmatched: 3. Germline lookup yields CDR1 SQVTM and CDR2 ANQGSEA. The CDR3 loop reads CSGQGVYGYTF. Written as DNA, the CDR3 is TGCAGCGGACAGGGAGTCTATGGCTACACCTTC.

The chain has TRBV2 and TRBJ1-1; a possible D gene is TRBD1 (5 bases). The CDR3 spans 16 residues. Trimming cost V 0 bases and J 4 bases, with 15 bases left between them. From germline, CDR1 is SNHLY and CDR2 FYNNEI. The CDR3 protein is CASSEAGERVGTEAFF. In DNA form, the CDR3 reads TGTGCCAGCAGTGAAGCGGGGGAGAGGGTGGGCACTGAAGCTTTCTTT.

About this clonotype itself: Mismatch with germline at one junction end may stem from a read error. The genes are TRBV7-9 and TRBJ1-1; maybe TRBD1 (5 bases). The germline gives CDR1 SEHNR, CDR2 FQNEAQ (reference sequence). The CDR3 spans 15 residues. The CDR3 loop reads CASSPRVGGNPEAFF. As DNA, the CDR3 is TGTGCCAGCAGCCCAAGAGTCGGGGGGAACCCTGAAGCTTTCTTT.

This clonotype was recorded a few times. This chain joins TRBV6-4 and TRBJ2-2; 8 bases map to TRBD1. Looked up from germline, CDR1 is MRHNA and CDR2 is SNTAGT. Unmatched junction bases numbered 4, after V lost 6 bases and J lost 1 base. This CDR3 region has 15 residues. CDR3 region: CASSQTGENTGELFF. The CDR3 DNA reads TGTGCCAGCAGCCAGACAGGGGAGAACACCGGGGAGCTGTTTTTT.